This is a list of T cell receptor beta chains from one sample in a study of cytotoxic CD8 clonotypes in ibrutinib-treated CLL. Assay used: immunoSEQ multiplex PCR; TCRdb lists only in-frame clones, some missing. Among about 130,000 clones listed, 75% to 85% were seen once. The starting material was PBMCs, obtained after 12 months of ibrutinib treatment. The receptor source for this set is a human donor with chronic lymphocytic leukemia. The CDR3 runs from the conserved cysteine through the conserved F or W. D genes are given only for firm matches. Rows may omit the clone size; those that give it use once, few, many or a size class.

D	size	V	J	DNA	CDR3
TRBD2	few	TRBV7-2	TRBJ2-1	TGTGCCAGCAGCTTAGAAGGACTAGCGGGAAGCAATGAGCAGTTCTTC	CASSLEGLAGSNEQFF
TRBD2	-	TRBV6-5	TRBJ2-5	TGTGCCAGCAAAACGGGACTAGCGGGAGTGGGAGCCCAGTACTTC	CASKTGLAGVGAQYF
TRBD1	-	TRBV7-2	TRBJ2-7	TGTGCCAGCAGCTTTATTGTTGACTGGACAGGTTCGTCTTACGAGCAGTACTTC	CASSFIVDWTGSSYEQYF
TRBD2	-	TRBV7-9	TRBJ2-1	TGTGCCAGCAGTTTAGGTGGTTTACCAGCGGGAGATGAGCAGTTCTTC	CASSLGGLPAGDEQFF
-	-	TRBV7-2	TRBJ2-5	TGTGCCAGCAGCCGGGACTTTGGGGCGGCAGAGACCCAGTACTTC	CASSRDFGAAETQYF
-	few	TRBV11-2	TRBJ1-1	TGTGCCAGCAGCCAAGACAGGAACACTGAAGCTTTCTTT	CASSQDRNTEAFF
TRBD1	medium-sized	TRBV28	TRBJ2-5	TGTGCCAGCAGTTTGGAGCAGGGGGCAGGGGAGACCCAGTACTTC	CASSLEQGAGETQYF
TRBD1	-	TRBV6-5	TRBJ1-1	TGTGCCAGCAGATCGGGACAGGCCATGAACACTGAAGCTTTCTTT	CASRSGQAMNTEAFF
TRBD2	-	TRBV18	TRBJ2-7	TGTGCCAGCTCGGACACTAGCGGGAGTTACGAGCAGTACTTC	CASSDTSGSYEQYF
-	-	TRBV6-5	TRBJ1-2	TGTGCCAGCAGCCCGATAACTTGGGGCGGGGGAGGCTACACCTTC	CASSPITWGGGGYTF
-	-	TRBV2	TRBJ2-1	TGTGCCAGCAGTTGGCCTGCGGGGGCTAGCCGCAATGAGCAGTTCTTC	CASSWPAGASRNEQFF
-	-	TRBV7-8	TRBJ2-6	TGTGCCAGCAGCTTAGGGAGAGTTCGTTCTGGGGCCAACGTCCTGACTTTC	CASSLGRVRSGANVLTF
TRBD2	-	TRBV4-2	TRBJ2-1	TGTGCCAGCAGCCAAAGACTAGCGGGAGATGGGAACAATGAGCAGTTCTTC	CASSQRLAGDGNNEQFF
-	-	TRBV30	TRBJ2-7	TGTGCCTGCCGGCTGAGCTCCTACGAGCAGTACTTC	CACRLSSYEQYF
-	-	TRBV6-6	TRBJ2-5	TGTGCCAGCAGCCAGTACCAAGAGACCCAGTACTTC	CASSQYQETQYF
TRBD2	-	TRBV27	TRBJ2-3	TGTGCCAGCAGTTTCGGACTAGCGGGAGATGGGACTGGCACAGATACGCAGTATTTT	CASSFGLAGDGTGTDTQYF
-	-	TRBV7-2	TRBJ2-1	TGTGCCAGCGGCGCTCGTAGAGTACGCTCCTACAATGAGCAGTTCTTC	CASGARRVRSYNEQFF
-	-	TRBV7-9	TRBJ1-5	TGTGCCAGCAGCTTCGGCAGTCATCAGCCCCAGCATTTT	CASSFGSHQPQHF
-	few	TRBV9	TRBJ2-7	TGTGCCAGCAGCTCGGGGGCGAAGGACTACGAGCAGTACTTC	CASSSGAKDYEQYF
-	-	TRBV2	TRBJ1-2	TGTGCCAGCAGTGAAGTGTCTCAGGAGGCACACACCTTC	CASSEVSQEAHTF
TRBD1	-	TRBV19	TRBJ1-1	TGTGCCACTACCGACAGGGCTGGCACTGAAGCTTTCTTT	CATTDRAGTEAFF
TRBD1	few	TRBV4-2	TRBJ1-2	TGTGCCAGCAGCCAAGCTGGGGACAGATATGGCTACACCTTC	CASSQAGDRYGYTF
-	-	TRBV4-1	TRBJ2-2	TGCGCCAGCAGCCAGCAGCAGGGGACCGGGGAGCTGTTTTTT	CASSQQQGTGELFF
-	-	TRBV6-5	TRBJ1-2	TGTGCCGTCACACGGGGGACTGGCTACACCTTC	CAVTRGTGYTF
TRBD2	-	TRBV4-3	TRBJ2-1	TGCGCCAGCAGCCAAGATGCGGCTCTAGCGGGGAACAATGAGCAGTTCTTC	CASSQDAALAGNNEQFF
-	-	TRBV5-1	TRBJ2-2	TGCGCCAGCAGCTTTCAGGGTCGGGACACCGGGGAGCTGTTTTTT	CASSFQGRDTGELFF
-	-	TRBV27	TRBJ2-7	TGTGCCAGCAGGTCGTTGGGGGGGCGGAACGAGCAGTACTTC	CASRSLGGRNEQYF
TRBD2	-	TRBV5-1	TRBJ2-3	TGCGCCAGCAGCTCGGGACTAGCGGATACAGATACGCAGTATTTT	CASSSGLADTDTQYF